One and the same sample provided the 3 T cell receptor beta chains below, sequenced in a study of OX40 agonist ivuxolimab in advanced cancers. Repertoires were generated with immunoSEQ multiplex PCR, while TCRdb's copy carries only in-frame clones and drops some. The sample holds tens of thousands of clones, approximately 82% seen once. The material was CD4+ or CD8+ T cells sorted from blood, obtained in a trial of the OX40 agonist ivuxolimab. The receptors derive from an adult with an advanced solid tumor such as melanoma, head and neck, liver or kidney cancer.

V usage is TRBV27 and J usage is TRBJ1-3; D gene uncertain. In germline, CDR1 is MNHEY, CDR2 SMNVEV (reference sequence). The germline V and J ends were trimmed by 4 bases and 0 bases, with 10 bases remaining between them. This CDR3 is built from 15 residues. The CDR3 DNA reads TGTGCCAGCAGTTCCCGGGCAGACTCTGGAAACACCATATATTTT. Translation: CASSSRADSGNTIYF.

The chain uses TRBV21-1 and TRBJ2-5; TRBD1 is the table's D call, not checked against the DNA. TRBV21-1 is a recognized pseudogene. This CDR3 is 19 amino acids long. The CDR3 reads CASSKSPWMKVGARETQYF. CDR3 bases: TGTGCCAGCAGCAAATCGCCCTGGATGAAGGTGGGGGCGCGGGAGACCCAGTACTTC.

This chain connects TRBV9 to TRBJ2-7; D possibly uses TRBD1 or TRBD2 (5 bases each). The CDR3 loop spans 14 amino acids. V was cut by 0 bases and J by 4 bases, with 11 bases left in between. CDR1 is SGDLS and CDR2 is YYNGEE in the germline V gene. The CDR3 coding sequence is TGTGCCAGCAGCGTAGGTGTCGAGGGGTACGAGCAGTACTTC. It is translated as CASSVGVEGYEQYF.